These T cell receptor beta chains were read from a single sample in a study of OX40 agonist ivuxolimab in advanced cancers. Sequencing used immunoSEQ multiplex PCR; TCRdb keeps in-frame clones, though not all of them. The sample includes tens of thousands of clones, more than 90% of them seen just once. Source: CD4+ or CD8+ T cells sorted from blood, taken in a trial of the OX40 agonist ivuxolimab. The receptor source for this set is an adult with an advanced solid tumor such as melanoma, head and neck, liver or kidney cancer. CDR3s include the opening cysteine and the closing phenylalanine or tryptophan. The order of the fields is clone size, J gene, D gene, V gene, CDR3 protein, CDR3 DNA. The D gene is left open where the match is weak. A clone size is listed for some rows: how often the clone was seen (once, few, many), or a class if it is expanded.

clone size: NA; J gene: TRBJ2-7; D gene: NA; V gene: TRBV5-6; CDR3 protein: CASSLDHAYEQYF; CDR3 DNA: TGTGCCAGCAGCTTGGATCACGCCTACGAGCAGTACTTC
clone size: once; J gene: TRBJ2-2; D gene: NA; V gene: TRBV9; CDR3 protein: CASSVGGGELFF; CDR3 DNA: TGTGCCAGCAGCGTAGGAGGGGGGGAGCTGTTTTTT
clone size: NA; J gene: TRBJ2-5; D gene: NA; V gene: TRBV30; CDR3 protein: CAWNGNQETQYF; CDR3 DNA: TGTGCCTGGAATGGGAACCAAGAGACCCAGTACTTC
clone size: NA; J gene: TRBJ2-3; D gene: NA; V gene: TRBV19; CDR3 protein: CASMVAGRTDTQYF; CDR3 DNA: TGTGCCAGTATGGTCGCGGGACGCACAGATACGCAGTATTTT
clone size: NA; J gene: TRBJ2-1; D gene: NA; V gene: TRBV9; CDR3 protein: CASSVAPLLNEQFF; CDR3 DNA: TGTGCCAGCAGCGTAGCCCCCCTTCTGAATGAGCAGTTCTTC
clone size: NA; J gene: TRBJ2-7; D gene: NA; V gene: TRBV5-4; CDR3 protein: CASTRWLGGKGSYEQYF; CDR3 DNA: TGTGCCAGCACCCGGTGGCTCGGCGGGAAAGGTTCCTACGAGCAGTACTTC
clone size: few; J gene: TRBJ2-7; D gene: NA; V gene: TRBV7-2; CDR3 protein: CASSRDFSSYEQYF; CDR3 DNA: TGTGCCAGCAGCCGGGACTTTAGCTCCTACGAGCAGTACTTC
clone size: NA; J gene: TRBJ1-2; D gene: NA; V gene: TRBV11-2; CDR3 protein: CASSLGGHYGYTF; CDR3 DNA: TGTGCCAGCAGCTTAGGGGGCCACTATGGCTACACCTTC
clone size: NA; J gene: TRBJ2-3; D gene: TRBD1; V gene: TRBV9; CDR3 protein: CASSDRGLTDTQYF; CDR3 DNA: TGTGCCAGCAGCGACAGGGGATTGACAGATACGCAGTATTTT
clone size: once; J gene: TRBJ2-7; D gene: NA; V gene: TRBV10-3; CDR3 protein: CAISSPGTYEQYF; CDR3 DNA: TGTGCCATCAGTTCTCCCGGCACCTACGAGCAGTACTTC
clone size: NA; J gene: TRBJ2-3; D gene: TRBD2; V gene: TRBV28; CDR3 protein: CASSGTSGRTGGTQYF; CDR3 DNA: TGTGCCAGCAGCGGGACTAGCGGGAGAACGGGAGGTACGCAGTATTTT
clone size: NA; J gene: TRBJ1-1; D gene: NA; V gene: TRBV6-5; CDR3 protein: CASSSLSTFPFTEAFF; CDR3 DNA: TGTGCCAGCAGTTCCCTCTCGACCTTCCCATTCACTGAAGCTTTCTTT
clone size: few; J gene: TRBJ1-2; D gene: NA; V gene: TRBV30; CDR3 protein: CAWSSIRGGGYTF; CDR3 DNA: TGTGCCTGGAGTTCAATCAGGGGAGGAGGCTACACCTTC
clone size: NA; J gene: TRBJ1-2; D gene: NA; V gene: TRBV10-3; CDR3 protein: CAISESRGGNTF; CDR3 DNA: TGTGCCATCAGTGAGTCGAGGGGCGGTAACACCTTC
clone size: few; J gene: TRBJ1-1; D gene: NA; V gene: TRBV2; CDR3 protein: CASSGVWSNTEAFF; CDR3 DNA: TGTGCCAGCAGTGGAGTCTGGAGTAACACTGAAGCTTTCTTT
clone size: NA; J gene: TRBJ2-2; D gene: TRBD1; V gene: TRBV4-1; CDR3 protein: CASSQRWAQGAMDTGELFF; CDR3 DNA: TGCGCCAGCAGCCAAAGATGGGCACAGGGGGCGATGGACACCGGGGAGCTGTTTTTT
clone size: NA; J gene: TRBJ2-5; D gene: NA; V gene: TRBV7-2; CDR3 protein: CASSLLGKETQYF; CDR3 DNA: TGTGCCAGCAGCTTATTAGGAAAAGAGACCCAGTACTTC
clone size: NA; J gene: TRBJ1-4; D gene: NA; V gene: TRBV7-3; CDR3 protein: CASSPDRGEKLFF; CDR3 DNA: TGTGCCAGCAGCCCGGACCGGGGTGAAAAACTGTTTTTT
clone size: once; J gene: TRBJ1-1; D gene: NA; V gene: TRBV11-2; CDR3 protein: CASSLGRPAEAFF; CDR3 DNA: TGTGCCAGCAGCCTCGGGAGGCCAGCTGAAGCTTTCTTT
clone size: NA; J gene: TRBJ1-1; D gene: TRBD1; V gene: TRBV29-1; CDR3 protein: CSVAPLQGVAFF; CDR3 DNA: TGCAGCGTTGCCCCCTTACAGGGGGTGGCTTTCTTT
clone size: NA; J gene: TRBJ2-5; D gene: NA; V gene: TRBV29-1; CDR3 protein: CSVRGVGETQYF; CDR3 DNA: TGCAGCGTTCGCGGGGTGGGAGAGACCCAGTACTTC
clone size: NA; J gene: TRBJ2-2; D gene: NA; V gene: TRBV7-3; CDR3 protein: CASSLGLVGDTGELFF; CDR3 DNA: TGTGCCAGCAGCTTAGGGCTCGTAGGGGACACCGGGGAGCTGTTTTTT
clone size: NA; J gene: TRBJ2-3; D gene: NA; V gene: TRBV2; CDR3 protein: CASSSMLYTQYF; CDR3 DNA: TGTGCCAGCAGCAGTATGCTCTATACGCAGTATTTT
clone size: few; J gene: TRBJ1-2; D gene: TRBD1; V gene: TRBV5-8; CDR3 protein: CASSRVPGQGPYGYTF; CDR3 DNA: TGTGCCAGCAGCCGCGTCCCGGGACAGGGTCCCTATGGCTACACCTTC
clone size: NA; J gene: TRBJ1-1; D gene: TRBD1; V gene: TRBV6-4; CDR3 protein: CASSDRDRVLENTEAFF; CDR3 DNA: TGTGCCAGCAGTGACCGGGACAGGGTATTAGAGAACACTGAAGCTTTCTTT
clone size: NA; J gene: TRBJ1-4; D gene: NA; V gene: TRBV23-1; CDR3 protein: CASSLSRRVLFEKLFF; CDR3 DNA: TGCGCCAGCAGCCTTAGTAGGAGGGTACTTTTCGAAAAACTGTTTTTT
clone size: NA; J gene: TRBJ2-3; D gene: NA; V gene: TRBV5-4; CDR3 protein: CASSLVSDTQYF; CDR3 DNA: TGTGCCAGCAGCTTGGTTTCAGATACGCAGTATTTT